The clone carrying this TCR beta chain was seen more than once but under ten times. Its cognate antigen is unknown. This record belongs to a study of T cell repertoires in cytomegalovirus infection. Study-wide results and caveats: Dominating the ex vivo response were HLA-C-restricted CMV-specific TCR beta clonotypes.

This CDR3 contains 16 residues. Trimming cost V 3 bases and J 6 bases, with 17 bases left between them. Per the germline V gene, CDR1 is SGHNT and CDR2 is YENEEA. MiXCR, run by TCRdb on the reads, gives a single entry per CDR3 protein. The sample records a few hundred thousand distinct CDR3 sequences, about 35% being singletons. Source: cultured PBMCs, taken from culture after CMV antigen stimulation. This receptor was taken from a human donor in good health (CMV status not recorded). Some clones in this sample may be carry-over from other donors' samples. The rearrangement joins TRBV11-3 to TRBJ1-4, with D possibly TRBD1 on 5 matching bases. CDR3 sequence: CASSFIPGRGDEKLFF. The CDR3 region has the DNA TGTGCCAGCAGCTTTATACCGGGACGAGGAGATGAAAAACTGTTTTTT.